This TCR beta chain emerged from a study of Ad26.COV2.S vaccination and SARS-CoV-2 variants. Study-level background: By the intramuscular route, Ad26.COV2.S was given once, or twice 56 days apart. Study results and caveats: Placebo recipients and vaccine recipients were similar in non-spike TCR breadth.

Treatment here: 19 received Ad26.COV2.S at low or high dose, single or two shots; a few received placebo; per-sample allocation not given. Collection of the samples took place on day 63 after the first injection of vaccine or placebo. This clone was observed a handful of times. Its matching antigen is unknown. CDR3 size: 14 residues. Germline CDR1 SGHAT, CDR2 FQNNGV. After removal of 0 bases from V and 7 bases from J, the junction contained 5 bases not matched to a gene. Method: immunoSEQ multiplex PCR; TCRdb's copy keeps in-frame clones and lacks some. This table holds fewer than 400,000 clones, 85% to 90% found once.

This sample comprised peripheral blood, obtained in a trial of Ad26.COV2.S vaccine versus placebo. The chain carries TRBV11-2 and TRBJ2-7; 8 bases line up with TRBD2. The TCR comes from a person between 18 and 60 years old who received the Ad26.COV2.S COVID-19 vaccine or a placebo. DNA for the CDR3: TGTGCCAGCAGCTTAGAAGCGGGAGTGGAAGAGCAGTACGTC. This gives the protein CASSLEAGVEEQYV.